Listed below are T cell receptor beta chains from one sample, sequenced in a study of cytomegalovirus exposure and HLA in healthy donors. The table came from immunoSEQ multiplex PCR; TCRdb's copy has only in-frame clones and leaves some out. The table has roughly 130,000 clones, under 90% seen once. The sample was PBMCs. The receptors were sampled from a man aged 18 to 30 in good health and CMV-seronegative. The CDR3 runs from the conserved cysteine through the conserved F or W.

CDR3 length: 11; J gene: TRBJ2-7; V gene: TRBV30; CDR3 protein: CAWTHLSEQYF
CDR3 length: 10; J gene: TRBJ2-3; V gene: TRBV18; CDR3 protein: CASSSDTQYF
CDR3 length: 15; J gene: TRBJ2-1; V gene: TRBV5-4; CDR3 protein: CASSLGRSRENEQFF
CDR3 length: 16; J gene: TRBJ1-1; V gene: TRBV28; CDR3 protein: CASSPVGTGGNTEAFF
CDR3 length: 14; J gene: TRBJ1-5; V gene: TRBV19; CDR3 protein: CASSTGLISQPQHF
CDR3 length: 14; J gene: TRBJ2-5; V gene: TRBV27; CDR3 protein: CASSSPGGAETQYF
CDR3 length: 15; J gene: TRBJ2-3; V gene: TRBV5-1; CDR3 protein: CASSHGTSSTDTQYF
CDR3 length: 17; J gene: TRBJ1-1; V gene: TRBV30; CDR3 protein: CARTRDRGPVGPTEAFF
CDR3 length: 16; J gene: TRBJ1-1; V gene: TRBV7-3; CDR3 protein: CASSPAGRGLGTEAFF
CDR3 length: 15; J gene: TRBJ2-4; V gene: TRBV28; CDR3 protein: CASSAPGGGVDIQYF
CDR3 length: 13; J gene: TRBJ1-1; V gene: TRBV29-1; CDR3 protein: CSVALSGDTEAFF
CDR3 length: 11; J gene: TRBJ1-2; V gene: TRBV6-6; CDR3 protein: CASSHSYGYTF
CDR3 length: 15; J gene: TRBJ1-2; V gene: TRBV15; CDR3 protein: CATSSDRDGPYGYTF
CDR3 length: 15; J gene: TRBJ2-5; V gene: TRBV7-9; CDR3 protein: CASSPVATTQETQYF
CDR3 length: 14; J gene: TRBJ2-2; V gene: TRBV6-5; CDR3 protein: CASSSWGHTGELFF
CDR3 length: 15; J gene: TRBJ1-2; V gene: TRBV5-1; CDR3 protein: CASSLAGTGNYGYTF
CDR3 length: 15; J gene: TRBJ1-1; V gene: TRBV4-1; CDR3 protein: CASSPAVGEDTEAFF
CDR3 length: 15; J gene: TRBJ1-1; V gene: TRBV7-2; CDR3 protein: CASSYPGTADTEAFF
CDR3 length: 16; J gene: TRBJ2-7; V gene: TRBV12-2; CDR3 protein: CASRRGGDRPSYEQYF
CDR3 length: 16; J gene: TRBJ1-5; V gene: TRBV7-3; CDR3 protein: CASSPGGSYSNQPQHF
CDR3 length: 14; J gene: TRBJ2-2; V gene: TRBV19; CDR3 protein: CASRGRGRTGELFF
CDR3 length: 14; J gene: TRBJ1-3; V gene: TRBV29-1; CDR3 protein: CSVEAPAGGNTIYF
CDR3 length: 14; J gene: TRBJ1-2; V gene: TRBV7-2; CDR3 protein: CASSSRPGEDGYTF
CDR3 length: 13; J gene: TRBJ1-2; V gene: TRBV29-1; CDR3 protein: CSADSSSNYGYTF
CDR3 length: 11; J gene: TRBJ1-1; V gene: TRBV2; CDR3 protein: CAYPLRGEAFF
CDR3 length: 15; J gene: TRBJ1-1; V gene: TRBV9; CDR3 protein: CASSGGRDKSTEAFF
CDR3 length: 12; J gene: TRBJ2-5; V gene: TRBV7-9; CDR3 protein: CASGTGQETQYF
CDR3 length: 13; J gene: TRBJ1-1; V gene: TRBV29-1; CDR3 protein: CSVGGRMNTEAFF
CDR3 length: 13; J gene: TRBJ1-1; V gene: TRBV7-6; CDR3 protein: CASSYTPEKEAFF
CDR3 length: 18; J gene: TRBJ1-1; V gene: TRBV12-5; CDR3 protein: CASGLVLGRGKENTEAFF
CDR3 length: 15; J gene: TRBJ2-3; V gene: TRBV28; CDR3 protein: CASSKRVSATDTQYF
CDR3 length: 16; J gene: TRBJ1-1; V gene: TRBV7-8; CDR3 protein: CASSLEVLTRNTEAFF
CDR3 length: 20; J gene: TRBJ2-3; V gene: TRBV4-1; CDR3 protein: CASSLPDLGLAGVATDTQYF
CDR3 length: 15; J gene: TRBJ2-7; V gene: TRBV29-1; CDR3 protein: CSALTPRGGDYEQYF
CDR3 length: 15; J gene: TRBJ2-1; V gene: TRBV4-1; CDR3 protein: CASSPLGIDRTEQFF
CDR3 length: 14; J gene: TRBJ2-1; V gene: TRBV6-6; CDR3 protein: CASRPQGLINEQFF
CDR3 length: 15; J gene: TRBJ2-1; V gene: TRBV9; CDR3 protein: CASSGGQGRANEQFF
CDR3 length: 17; J gene: TRBJ2-6; V gene: TRBV5-8; CDR3 protein: CASALRGGVSGANVLTF
CDR3 length: 13; J gene: TRBJ1-1; V gene: TRBV10-2; CDR3 protein: CASTSPGELKPFF
CDR3 length: 12; J gene: TRBJ2-5; V gene: TRBV30; CDR3 protein: CAWSVGAETQYF
CDR3 length: 15; J gene: TRBJ1-4; V gene: TRBV30; CDR3 protein: CAWSPTGGPNEKLFF
CDR3 length: 13; J gene: TRBJ1-1; V gene: TRBV29-1; CDR3 protein: CSVVGVTNTEAFF
CDR3 length: 14; J gene: TRBJ1-5; V gene: TRBV6-5; CDR3 protein: CASSPRWSNQPQHF